This T cell receptor beta chain was observed in a study of T cells after yellow fever vaccination. For TCR, cDNA came from 5'RACE template switching, which added a universal primer site and UMIs. TCRdb re-called the 5' RACE reads with MiXCR, one entry per CDR3 protein. Found here are a few hundred thousand distinct CDR3 sequences, around 8.6% of them singletons; the top ten hold about 3.7%. V was pared by 3 bases and J by 7 bases, with 6 bases of the junction left unmatched. CDR1 is SGDLS, CDR2 YYNGEE, per germline. This CDR3 spans 15 amino acids. A few counts support this clonotype. Its matching antigen is unknown. Whole-study findings and limits: Weaker, the secondary response had a peak occurring faster, on day 5 versus 15.

The receptor comes from a man aged 18 to 35 who received the YFV17D yellow fever vaccine. V gene TRBV9 combines with J gene TRBJ2-1; 11 positions agree with TRBD2. Sequenced here: CD4+ T cells sorted from PBMCs, sampled 5 days after the yellow fever booster vaccination. CDR3 loop: CASSEGLAGLNEQFF. The DNA of the CDR3 is TGTGCCAGCAGCGAAGGACTAGCGGGCTTAAATGAGCAGTTCTTC. The whole variable domain, remainder taken from reference TRBV9 and TRBJ2-1, is DSGVTQTPKHLITATGQRVTLRCSPRSGDLSVYWYQQSLDQGLQFLIQYYNGEERAKGNILERFSAQQFPDLHSELNLSSLELGDSALYFCASSEGLAGLNEQFFGPGTRLTVL.